This T cell receptor (beta chain) was captured by sequencing in a study of cytomegalovirus exposure and HLA in healthy donors. Study-wide context: The same platform as the 500 to 700 first-cohort repertoires was used for the 95 to 150 validation repertoires, a later analysis reported.

Study results and caveats: According to the study, roughly 180 TCR beta chains were cytomegalovirus-associated.

This CDR3 contains 14 residues. The J segment lost 4 bases and the V segment lost 4 bases, leaving 6 bases of the junction unmatched. The germline gives CDR1 SGHKS, CDR2 YYEKEE (reference sequence). With regard to this clone: The target antigen is unknown.

Using immunoSEQ multiplex PCR, the repertoire was profiled, and TCRdb retains in-frame clones only, with some absent. The sample records 90,000 to 120,000 clones, around 85% being singletons. The source of this sequence is a young woman in good health and CMV-seronegative. Sequences were obtained from PBMCs. The chain links TRBV5-5 to TRBJ2-3; 7 nucleotides agree with TRBD1. The CDR3 region is CASSTRDSSDTQYF. Here the CDR3 DNA reads TGTGCCAGCAGCACCCGGGACAGTTCAGATACGCAGTATTTT.